This T cell receptor (beta chain) was observed in a study of CXCR3-negative and CXCR3-positive naive CD8 T cells. The germline V gene encodes CDR1 MNHEY and CDR2 SMNVEV (reference sequence). The CDR3 length is 13 residues. Via 5' RACE with UMI labels, TRB cDNA libraries were prepared. TCRdb re-analyzed the 5' RACE reads; it lists each CDR3 protein once, without DNA. This table lists tens of thousands of distinct CDR3 sequences. This clonotype was sampled from a human donor in good health. Some clones in this sample may be carry-over from other donors' samples. The sequencing sample was made of memory CD8+ T cells from blood. The chain has TRBV27 and TRBJ1-1; TCRdb indicates TRBD1, and absent DNA this call remains unverified. The CDR3 spells CASSLDRGTEAFF.